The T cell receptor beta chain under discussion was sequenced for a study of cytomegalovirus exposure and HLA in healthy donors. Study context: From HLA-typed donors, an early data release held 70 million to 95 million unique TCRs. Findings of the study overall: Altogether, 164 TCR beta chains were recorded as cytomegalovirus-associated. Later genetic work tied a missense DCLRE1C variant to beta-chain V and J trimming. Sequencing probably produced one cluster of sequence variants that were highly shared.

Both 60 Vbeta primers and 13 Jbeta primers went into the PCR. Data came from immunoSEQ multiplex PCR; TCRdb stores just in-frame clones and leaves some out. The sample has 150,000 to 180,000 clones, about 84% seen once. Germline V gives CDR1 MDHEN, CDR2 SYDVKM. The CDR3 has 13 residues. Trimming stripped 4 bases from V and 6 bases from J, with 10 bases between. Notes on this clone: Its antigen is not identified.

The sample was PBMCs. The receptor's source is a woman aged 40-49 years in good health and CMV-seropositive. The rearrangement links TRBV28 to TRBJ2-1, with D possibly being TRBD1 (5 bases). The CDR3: CASSSTDFNEQFF. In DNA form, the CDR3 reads TGTGCCAGCAGTTCGACAGATTTCAATGAGCAGTTCTTC.